This T cell receptor (beta chain) was profiled in a study of CD8+ T cells in alopecia areata listed by TCRdb under 2018. As for the study more broadly: The treated patients, all with moderate-to-severe alopecia areata, were enrolled in an open-label pilot trial of oral tofacitinib given at 5 to 10 mg twice daily. Clonality in the scalp was compared among normal scalp (n=4), patchy alopecia areata scalp (n=8), and alopecia totalis/universalis scalp (n=8). Tofacitinib was given for 6 to 18 months, followed by 6 months of follow-up off drug to assess delayed response and recurrence. The RNA source kit depended on sample type: the PAXgene miRNA kit for fixed scalp, the miRNeasy kit for PBMCs, and the RNeasy kit for mouse skin. TCRbeta CDR3 regions were amplified by immunoSEQ multiplex PCR with 35 Vbeta forward and 13 Jbeta reverse primers. Biopsies were taken from tofacitinib-treated patients at baseline and again at 4 and 24 weeks into treatment, and several of those patients also had a later scalp biopsy. The study used high-throughput TCRbeta sequencing to examine T cell clonal expansion in alopecia areata, in both the C3H/HeJ mouse model and human patients. The SALT score, which quantifies the percentage of affected scalp surface area, was used to measure disease severity in treated patients. On the human side, TCRbeta sequencing was run on scalp tissue and on sorted CD4+ and CD8+ peripheral blood T cells from healthy controls and from alopecia areata patients with either patchy or totalis/universalis disease.

A note on this clone: Its antigen is still unknown. Base-call qualities are not available, and no considerably larger clone is one nucleotide away.

The library was generated by the immunoSEQ multiplex PCR assay. For TCR sequencing, RNA was extracted from every sample and reverse transcribed into cDNA to serve as template. SuperScript III was used to make first-strand cDNA, primed with a 2:1 mix of oligo-dT and random hexamers. A synthetic immune receptor repertoire was used to measure amplification bias, and any remaining bias was corrected computationally. The study's own analysis went as follows. After raw reads were preprocessed to remove errors, the CDR3 was defined following IMGT conventions as running from the conserved cysteine to phenylalanine. Clonality was calculated as 1 minus Shannon entropy normalized by log2 of the number of productive unique TCRs. Scalp TCRbeta sequences were cross-referenced with sorted blood CD4 and CD8 repertoires so that the CD4 or CD8 identity of scalp clones could be inferred. Drawn from immuneACCESS, this table holds only the in-frame rearrangements with V and J called that TCRdb kept. Clones are partly lost; checked studies trace under half to an unresolved V gene and leave the rest unexplained. The V and J calls and clone size were taken over from that table, and D and trimming were inferred from the DNA. The sample yields under 200,000 clones; 60% were counted once. The ten largest clones take up 14% of the sample.

The full study reports these points: Because the treated cohort was small and included a single nonresponder, larger studies are needed to assess links between baseline CD8+ expansion and response. Compared with normal scalp, lesional scalp had higher clonality and more expanded CD8+ clones, particularly in alopecia totalis/universalis, a pattern that suggests antigenic drive. Shared TCR sequences between patients were less evident than in mice, which may be partly attributable to HLA diversity in the patient population. With tofacitinib, both scalp clonality and the number of expanded CD8+ clones among the top 100 scalp clones went down significantly. During tofacitinib treatment, many expanded lesional clones remained in scalp and blood, and this persistence may partly explain relapse after treatment is stopped. Unlike mouse skin, where gammadelta T cells dominate, normal human skin contains resident alphabeta T cells that get sequenced too, which complicates analysis of the scalp TCR repertoire.

CDR1 and CDR2 are drawn from the germline V gene: MGHDK, SYGVNS. Deletion took 4 bases off V and 5 bases off J, with a span of 18 bases between the germline ends. The CDR3 runs 15 residues from the cysteine to the phenylalanine. Left in the record is the CDR3 DNA by itself, 45 bases read in frame from the first base. Per the publication, the time point label means: 24 weeks on oral tofacitinib. The label giving this sample's treatment or condition can be read as: oral pan-JAK inhibitor, 5-10 mg twice daily. From alopecia areata patients, peripheral blood was collected along with lesional scalp punch biopsies. PBMCs were isolated by density centrifugation and stained for CD3, CD4 and CD8, after which CD4+ and CD8+ T cells were sorted on a FACSAria.

The chain joins TRBV25-1 to TRBJ2-7, and TRBD2 may be the D gene, going by 5 matching bases. The sequence was collected from a human donor with alopecia areata. Sample: CD4+ T cells sorted from blood, taken at week 24, from a patient treated with tofacitinib. The CDR3 sequence is CASSGLGATEDEQYF. The DNA sequence follows: TGTGCCAGCAGTGGATTGGGAGCAACGGAGGACGAGCAGTACTTC.